A selection of T cell receptor beta chains follows, all from one sample in a study of CD8+CD57+ T cells in acquired aplastic anemia. MiXCR was run by TCRdb on the reads, yielding one entry per CDR3 protein. This sample yields roughly 61,000 distinct CDR3 sequences, of which 45% to 70% are seen a single time; around 2.3% belongs to the top ten. The sequenced sample was sorted CD4+, CD8+, or CD8+CD57+ T cells (not recorded which) from PBMCs. These receptors originate from a human donor in good health, serving as a control. Each CDR3 is given without its conserved first and last residue. A row's size may be missing; if present it is once, few, many or a size class.

CDR3aa	v_gene	j_gene	abundance
SARGGTSAYEQY	TRBV20-1	TRBJ2-7	many
ASSLDVNTEAF	TRBV5-4	TRBJ1-1	.
ASLQTGRNEKLF	TRBV2	TRBJ1-4	many
ASSVGPSPDYYGYT	TRBV9	TRBJ1-2	.
ASSLDGGTSGVGKYEQY	TRBV5-4	TRBJ2-7	many
ASSSRGGHYNSPLH	TRBV12-3/TRBV12-4	TRBJ1-6	many
ASRATSGYEQY	TRBV7-2	TRBJ2-7	.
ASSATLGTSGSTDTQY	TRBV25-1	TRBJ2-3	.
ASSLARGTQY	TRBV7-9	TRBJ2-3	.
SARGARGLGSNYGYT	TRBV20-1	TRBJ1-2	.
ASSLQRAGLDEQF	TRBV7-3	TRBJ2-1	.
ANSAGRQDTGAF	TRBV4-1	TRBJ1-1	.
ASSKNTDTQY	TRBV5-1	TRBJ2-3	medium-sized
ASSGRTQETQY	TRBV10-1	TRBJ2-5	.
ASTRGTDPSTDTQY	TRBV6-1	TRBJ2-3	many
ASSWDITSTDTQY	TRBV9	TRBJ2-3	.
ASSPEQGFNSPLH	TRBV5-4	TRBJ1-6	many